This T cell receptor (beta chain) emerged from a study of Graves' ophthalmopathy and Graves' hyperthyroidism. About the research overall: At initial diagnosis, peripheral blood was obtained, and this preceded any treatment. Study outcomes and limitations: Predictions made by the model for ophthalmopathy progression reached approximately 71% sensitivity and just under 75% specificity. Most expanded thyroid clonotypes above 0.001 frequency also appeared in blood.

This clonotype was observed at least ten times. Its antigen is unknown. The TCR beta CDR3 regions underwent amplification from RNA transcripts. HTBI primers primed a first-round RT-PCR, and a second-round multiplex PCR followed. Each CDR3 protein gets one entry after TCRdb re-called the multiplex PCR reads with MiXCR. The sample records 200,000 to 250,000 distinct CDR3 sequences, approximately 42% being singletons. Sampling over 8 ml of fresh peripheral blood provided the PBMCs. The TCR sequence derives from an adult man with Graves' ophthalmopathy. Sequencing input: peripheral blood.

CDR3 in DNA: TGTGCCAGCAGTTACGGCCCGTCCTACGAGCAGTACTTC. Protein product: CASSYGPSYEQYF. This chain links TRBV6-5 with TRBJ2-7; D remains ambiguous. Looked up from germline, CDR1 is MNHEY and CDR2 is SVGAGI. The CDR3 is 13 amino acids. V was clipped by 2 bases and J by 1 base, with 6 bases between them.